The 21 T cell receptor beta chains given below trace back to one sample, sequenced in a study of T cells in Graves' hyperthyroidism and ophthalmopathy. Template material for amplifying TCR beta CDR3 regions consisted of RNA transcripts. TCR CDR3 regions were first amplified by RT-PCR with HTBI primers. TCRdb redid the calling of the multiplex PCR reads with MiXCR, one entry per CDR3 protein. The sample lists 500,000 to 600,000 distinct CDR3 sequences; over 15% were seen once. The sequencing sample was made of blood. These receptors originate from a woman between 18 and 29 years old with Graves' hyperthyroidism.

The J gene is TRBJ1-6, the V gene TRBV27, with 8 bases fitting TRBD1. Germline V lookup: CDR1 MNHEY, CDR2 SMNVEV (reference sequence). V gave up 11 bases and J gave up 0 bases; unmatched junction bases: 21. The CDR3 sequence is 20 residues long. CDR3 in amino acids: CARRQGARGDRGSYNSPLHF. CDR3 sequence (DNA): TGTGCCCGGAGGCAGGGGGCGAGAGGGGATCGAGGCTCCTATAATTCACCCCTCCACTTT.

The chain uses TRBV7-9 and TRBJ2-7; weak D call: TRBD1 (6 bases). CDR1 is SEHNR and CDR2 is FQNEAQ in the germline V gene (reference sequence). This CDR3 has 14 amino acids. Between the trimmed V and J ends, which lost 3 bases and 6 bases, there was a span of 15 bases. CDR3: CASSLAQKGVEQYF. The CDR3 coding sequence is TGTGCCAGCAGCTTGGCCCAGAAGGGGGTCGAGCAGTACTTC.

V is TRBV19 and J is TRBJ1-2, with a tentative D call TRBD1 (6 bases). The V gene lost 6 bases and the J gene lost 4 bases, with 15 bases spanning the gap. Germline V gives CDR1 LNHDA, CDR2 SQIVND (reference sequence). This CDR3 is 14 amino acids long. DNA for the CDR3: TGTGCCAGTAGCCCCCAGGGGAGGCTCTATGGCTACACCTTC. Its translation: CASSPQGRLYGYTF.

This clonotype was recorded a few times. The J gene is TRBJ1-5, the V gene TRBV7-8; no clear D. CDR1 and CDR2 from the germline V gene are SGHVS and FQNEAQ. Trimming took off 1 base at V and 6 bases at J, with 10 bases between the two ends. This CDR3 has 14 residues. The DNA for the CDR3 is TGTGCCAGCAGCTTAGACCCCCTGTTTCAGCCCCAGCATTTT. This encodes CASSLDPLFQPQHF.

The table lists this clonotype with a few counts. The chain carries TRBV28 and TRBJ2-6, with 8 positions matching TRBD1. Germline V gives CDR1 MDHEN, CDR2 SYDVKM. Losses at the gene ends were 6 bases for V and 0 bases for J; bases not matched to a gene: 7. The CDR3 has 17 residues. CDR3 sequence reads: CASRTRDRSSGANVLTF. The CDR3 region has the DNA TGTGCCAGCAGGACCCGGGACAGGAGCTCTGGGGCCAACGTCCTGACTTTC.

Ten or more counts support this clonotype. The chain has TRBV6-1 and TRBJ2-5; D gene ambiguous. Deletions cut 6 bases from V and 2 bases from J, with 7 bases between. From germline, CDR1 is MNHNS and CDR2 SASEGT. This CDR3 is 12 amino acids long. CDR3 sequence reads: CASRPVQETQYF. DNA for the CDR3: TGTGCCAGCAGGCCTGTGCAAGAGACCCAGTACTTC.

This clonotype was counted ten times or more. The chain is built from TRBV12-3 or TRBV12-4 and TRBJ1-2; D gene unclear. The CDR3 sequence is 15 residues long. Trimming shortened V by 7 bases and J by 4 bases, and 19 bases separated the two germline ends. The CDR3 sequence: CASTSEDGWSYGYTF. Here the CDR3 DNA reads TGTGCCAGCACCTCTGAGGACGGATGGAGCTATGGCTACACCTTC.

This clonotype has more than one count but fewer than ten. V usage is TRBV29-1 and J usage is TRBJ2-7; 7 nucleotides align to TRBD1. Germline V CDR1 and CDR2: SQVTM, ANQGSEA. After removal of 4 bases from V and 2 bases from J, the junction contained 8 bases not matched to a gene. The CDR3 covers 14 residues. This CDR3 reads CSVGQGGLTYEQYF. The CDR3, as DNA: TGCAGCGTTGGACAGGGCGGGTTGACCTACGAGCAGTACTTC.

Details on this clonotype: The junction and the germline gene differ at one end; a read error may be behind it. The chain recombines TRBV7-9 with TRBJ1-4, with 10 bases lining up with TRBD1. This CDR3 contains 17 residues. In germline, CDR1 is SEHNR, CDR2 FQNEAQ (reference sequence). CDR3 sequence: CASSWRQGAGTNEKLFF. The CDR3 bases are TGTGCCAGCAGCTGGCGACAGGGGGCAGGAACTAATGAAAAACTCTTTTTT. Full variable domain (remainder filled in from reference TRBV7-9 and TRBJ1-4): DTGVSQNPRHKITKRGQNVTFRCDPISEHNRLYWYRQTLGQGPEFLTYFQNEAQLEKSRLLSDRFSAERPKGSFSTLEIQRTEQGDSAMYLCASSWRQGAGTNEKLFFGSGTQLSVL.

This clonotype was seen many times. The genes are TRBV12-3 or TRBV12-4 and TRBJ2-1, with a possible D match to TRBD1 (6 bases). This CDR3 region has 16 residues. Trimming removed 3 bases at V and 4 bases at J, with 16 bases between. CDR3 sequence: CASSFPAGDMYNEQFF. CDR3 coding DNA: TGTGCCAGCAGTTTTCCGGCAGGGGATATGTACAATGAGCAGTTCTTC.

On this clonotype itself: Since a much larger clone is just one base distant, this may be a read error. The chain recombines TRBV3-1 with TRBJ1-1; D gene ambiguous. The CDR3 sequence is 13 residues long. Germline CDR1 and CDR2: LGHDT and YNNKEL (reference sequence). The CDR3 sequence is CASGQDLATEAFF. Here the CDR3 DNA reads TGTGCCAGCGGCCAAGATCTAGCCACTGAAGCTTTCTTT.

This clonotype was recorded once. The chain employs TRBV24-1 and TRBJ2-3, with 8 bases fitting TRBD1. Trimming took 6 bases from V and 1 from J; bases not matched to a gene: 2. Germline CDR1 KGHDR, CDR2 SFDVKD. The CDR3 has 14 residues. The CDR3 bases are TGTGCCACCAGTCCAGGGGGCGGCACAGATACGCAGTATTTT. Translating it yields CATSPGGGTDTQYF.

This clonotype was observed at least ten times. This chain uses TRBV6-1 with TRBJ2-1; TRBD1 or TRBD2 may be the D gene (5 bases each). CDR1 and CDR2 from the germline V gene are MNHNS and SASEGT. The CDR3 length is 15 residues. V was cut by 5 bases and J by 4 bases, with 15 bases left in between. The CDR3 sequence is CASSLSWGGYNEQFF. In DNA form, the CDR3 reads TGTGCCAGCAGTCTTTCCTGGGGCGGGTACAATGAGCAGTTCTTC.

This clonotype was seen many times. This CDR3 is CASSTLAGGMEDTQYF. Here the CDR3 DNA reads TGTGCCAGCAGTACCCTAGCGGGGGGTATGGAAGATACGCAGTATTTT. The V call is TRBV2, the J call TRBJ2-3, with 11 bases fitting TRBD2. Germline CDR1 reads SNHLY; CDR2 reads FYNNEI. Trimming cost V 5 bases and J 5 bases; bases outside gene matches: 9. The CDR3 consists of 16 residues.

This clonotype was detected a few times. The V call is TRBV5-6, the J call TRBJ2-2; 7 bases align to TRBD2. Germline V CDR1 and CDR2: SGHDT, YYEEEE. The CDR3 has 14 amino acids. Trimming at V came to 6 bases and at J to 4 bases, leaving 6 bases not matched to a gene. The CDR3 DNA is TGTGCCAGCATGATCGCGGGGGTCACCGGGGAGCTGTTTTTT. As protein: CASMIAGVTGELFF. The full variable domain, completed using reference TRBV5-6 and TRBJ2-2, is DAGVTQSPTHLIKTRGQQVTLRCSPKSGHDTVSWYQQALGQGPQFIFQYYEEEERQRGNFPDRFSGHQFPNYSSELNVNALLLGDSALYLCASMIAGVTGELFFGEGSRLTVL.

This clonotype was counted many times. V and J are TRBV20-1 and TRBJ1-1, with unresolved D. Germline values: CDR1 DFQATT, CDR2 SNEGSKA (reference sequence). Trimming removed 2 bases at V and 5 bases at J, with 12 bases between. The CDR3 is 13 residues long. The CDR3 DNA sequence: TGCAGTGCTAGACCAGCTGGCCCGACTGAAGCTTTCTTT. The encoded protein is CSARPAGPTEAFF.

This clonotype showed up many times. The chain employs TRBV28 and TRBJ1-5; D remains unclear. In germline, CDR1 is MDHEN, CDR2 SYDVKM. Trimming took off 8 bases at V and 4 bases at J, with 21 bases between the two ends. This CDR3 is built from 16 residues. CDR3 residues: CASRGVGQEINQPQHF. In DNA form, the CDR3 reads TGTGCCAGCCGTGGCGTAGGGCAGGAGATAAATCAGCCCCAGCATTTT.

This clonotype was seen at least ten times. The chain combines TRBV7-2 with TRBJ1-1, with no clear D. The CDR3 is 14 amino acids. Trimming removed 1 base at V and 1 base at J, with 7 bases between. The germline gives CDR1 SGHTA, CDR2 FQGNSA. CDR3 sequence (DNA): TGTGCCAGCAGCTTAGAAGTGGGGAACACTGAAGCTTTCTTT. This translates into CASSLEVGNTEAFF.

This clonotype was found a few times. V and J are TRBV29-1 and TRBJ2-1; D uncertain. Deletions cut 4 bases from V and 9 bases from J, with 13 bases between. From germline, CDR1 is SQVTM and CDR2 ANQGSEA. The CDR3 spans 12 residues. DNA of the CDR3: TGCAGCGTTGCAAGGGATTTGGGTGAGCAGTTCTTC. The encoded protein is CSVARDLGEQFF.

The chain joins TRBV7-2 to TRBJ2-1; 12 bases line up with TRBD2. V lost 2 bases to trimming and J lost 8 bases; unmatched junction nucleotides: 10. Germline values: CDR1 SGHTA, CDR2 FQGNSA. This CDR3 contains 17 residues. The CDR3 spells CASSLRFSSGGADEQFF. CDR3 nucleotides: TGTGCCAGCAGCTTACGTTTTTCTAGCGGGGGGGCGGATGAGCAGTTCTTC.

This clonotype was detected many times. V is TRBV7-2 and J is TRBJ2-5; no reliable D call. CDR3 size: 14 residues. CDR1 is SGHTA, CDR2 FQGNSA, per germline. Trimming removed 6 bases from V and 0 bases from J, with 11 bases in between. CDR3 nucleotides: TGTGCCAGCAGGATCCACAGAGACCAAGAGACCCAGTACTTC. This gives the protein CASRIHRDQETQYF.